This T cell receptor (beta chain) came from a study of shared clonotypes between healthy human individuals. Across the whole study: The cohort comprised a couple of women and a few men. Their ages spanned 18 to 49 years. General study points: Among a handful of donors, 4.5% to 5.5% of naive CD4 clonotypes were found in common.

With respect to this clone: Its antigen is still unknown.

V was clipped by 6 bases and J by 6 bases; unmatched bases: 7. Per germline, CDR1 MNHEY and CDR2 SMNVEV (reference sequence). This CDR3 comprises 13 residues. Here immunoSEQ multiplex PCR was the method, and the copy in TCRdb shows in-frame clones only, minus some. Among about 380,000 clones listed, 96% were seen once. Caucasian adults residing in Nashville, Tennessee made up all the donors. The clonotype originates from a man younger than 45 in good health. Sequencing input: memory CD8+ T cells sorted from blood. The subset is: CD45RO+ cells pooled with CCR7-negative TemRA cells. V and J are TRBV27 and TRBJ2-7; 8 bases are shared with TRBD1. The CDR3 sequence: CASSMTGVAEQYF. The CDR3 nucleotides read TGTGCCAGCAGCATGACAGGGGTTGCCGAGCAGTACTTC.